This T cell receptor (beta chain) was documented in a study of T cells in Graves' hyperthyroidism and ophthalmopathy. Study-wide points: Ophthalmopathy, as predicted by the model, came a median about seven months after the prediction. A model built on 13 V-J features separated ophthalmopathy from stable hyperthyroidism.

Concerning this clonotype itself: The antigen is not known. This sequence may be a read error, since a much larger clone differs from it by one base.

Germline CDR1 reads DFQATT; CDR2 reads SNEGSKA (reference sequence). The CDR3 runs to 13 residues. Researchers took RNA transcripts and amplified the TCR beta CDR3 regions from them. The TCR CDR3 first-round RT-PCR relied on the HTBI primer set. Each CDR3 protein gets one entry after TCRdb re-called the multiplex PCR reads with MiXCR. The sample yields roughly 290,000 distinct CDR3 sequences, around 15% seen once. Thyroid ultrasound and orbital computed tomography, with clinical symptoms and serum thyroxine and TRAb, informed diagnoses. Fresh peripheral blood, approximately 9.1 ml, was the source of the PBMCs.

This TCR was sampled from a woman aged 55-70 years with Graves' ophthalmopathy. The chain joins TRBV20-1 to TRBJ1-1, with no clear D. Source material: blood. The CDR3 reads CSSSQPVDTEAFF. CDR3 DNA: TGCAGTTCTAGTCAACCGGTGGACACTGAAGCTTTCTTT.